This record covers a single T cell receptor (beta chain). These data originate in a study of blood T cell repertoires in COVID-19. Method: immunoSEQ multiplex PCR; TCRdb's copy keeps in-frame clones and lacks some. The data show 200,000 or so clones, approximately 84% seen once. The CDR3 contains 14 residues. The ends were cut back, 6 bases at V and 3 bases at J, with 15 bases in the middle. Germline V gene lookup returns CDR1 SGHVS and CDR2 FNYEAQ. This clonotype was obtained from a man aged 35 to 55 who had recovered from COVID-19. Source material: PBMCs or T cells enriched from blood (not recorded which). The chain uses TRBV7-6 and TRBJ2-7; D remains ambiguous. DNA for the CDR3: TGTGCCAGCAGTACCCGGAGTCTACGCTACGAGCAGTACTTC. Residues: CASSTRSLRYEQYF.